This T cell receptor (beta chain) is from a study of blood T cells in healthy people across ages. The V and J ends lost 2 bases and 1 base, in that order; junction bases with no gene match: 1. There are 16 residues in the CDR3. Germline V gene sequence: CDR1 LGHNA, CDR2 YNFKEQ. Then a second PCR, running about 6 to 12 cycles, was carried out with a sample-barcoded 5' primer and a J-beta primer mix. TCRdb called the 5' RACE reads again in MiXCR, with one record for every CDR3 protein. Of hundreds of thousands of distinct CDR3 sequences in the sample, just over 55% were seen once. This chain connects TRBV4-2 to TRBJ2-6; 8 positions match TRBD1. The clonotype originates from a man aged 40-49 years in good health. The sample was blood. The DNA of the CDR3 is TGTGCCAGCAGCCAACGGACAGGGTCTGGGGCCAACGTCCTGACTTTC. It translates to CASSQRTGSGANVLTF.